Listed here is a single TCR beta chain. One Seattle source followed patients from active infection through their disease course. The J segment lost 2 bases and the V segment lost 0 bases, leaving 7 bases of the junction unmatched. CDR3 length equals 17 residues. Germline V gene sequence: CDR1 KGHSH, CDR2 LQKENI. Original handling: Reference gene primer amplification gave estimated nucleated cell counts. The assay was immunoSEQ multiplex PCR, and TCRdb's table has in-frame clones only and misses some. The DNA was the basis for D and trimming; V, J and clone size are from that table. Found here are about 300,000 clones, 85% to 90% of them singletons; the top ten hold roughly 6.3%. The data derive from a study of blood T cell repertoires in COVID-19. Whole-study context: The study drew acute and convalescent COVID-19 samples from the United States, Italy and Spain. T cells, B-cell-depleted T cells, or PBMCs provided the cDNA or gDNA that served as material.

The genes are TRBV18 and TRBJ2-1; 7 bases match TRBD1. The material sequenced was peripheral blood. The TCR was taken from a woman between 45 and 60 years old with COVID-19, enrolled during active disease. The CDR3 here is CASSPPTGTDAYNEQFF. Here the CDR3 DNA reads TGTGCCAGCTCACCACCCACAGGGACAGATGCCTACAATGAGCAGTTCTTC.